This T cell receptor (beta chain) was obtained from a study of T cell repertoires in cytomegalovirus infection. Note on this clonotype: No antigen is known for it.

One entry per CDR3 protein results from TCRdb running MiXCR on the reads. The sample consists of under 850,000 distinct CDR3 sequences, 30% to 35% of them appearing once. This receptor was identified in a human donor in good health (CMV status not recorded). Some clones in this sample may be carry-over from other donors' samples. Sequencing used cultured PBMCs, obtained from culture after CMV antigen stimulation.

CDR3 sequence: CASSFNLGGQETQYF. CDR3 bases: TGTGCCAGCAGCTTTAATCTCGGGGGTCAAGAGACCCAGTACTTC. The V and J genes are TRBV7-6 and TRBJ2-5, with D tentatively TRBD2 (6 bases). V was shortened by 3 bases and J by 2 bases, with 13 bases between the two germline ends. CDR3 length: 15 residues. Per germline, CDR1 SGHVS and CDR2 FNYEAQ. Supplemented by reference TRBV7-6 and TRBJ2-5, the full variable domain reads GAGVSQSPRYKVTKRGQDVALRCDPISGHVSLYWYRQALGQGPEFLTYFNYEAQQDKSGLPNDRFSAERPEGSISTLTIQRTEQRDSAMYRCASSFNLGGQETQYFGPGTRLLVL.